Listed here is a single TCR beta chain. Clones were read by immunoSEQ multiplex PCR, and TCRdb kept only the in-frame ones, dropping some. The sample yields 30,000 to 40,000 clones, more than 70% seen once. The sample comes from a study of sequential checkpoint blockade in melanoma. V lost 2 bases and J lost 6; bases outside the gene matches: 0. This CDR3 has 13 amino acids. Germline assignment: CDR1 MNHEY and CDR2 SMNVEV (reference sequence). The treatment: randomized to nivolumab then ipilimumab (arm A) or the reverse (arm B). This TCR derives from a human donor with melanoma. The sequences come from CD8+ T cells sorted from blood (inferred from file names), collected from a patient given nivolumab and ipilimumab in sequence. This rearrangement joins TRBV27 to TRBJ2-1; TRBD2 matches at 8 bases. DNA of the CDR3: TGTGCCAGCAGTTTAGCGGGAGGCAATGAGCAGTTCTTC. Protein product: CASSLAGGNEQFF.